Listed below are T cell receptor beta chains from one sample, sequenced in a study of low-dose radiotherapy and immunotherapy resistance in tumors. A single record per CDR3 protein comes from TCRdb applying MiXCR to the reads. This table has approximately 90,000 distinct CDR3 sequences, roughly 19% appearing once. The specimen comprised PBMCs, sampled before treatment. These receptors originate from a male donor with prostate cancer. CDR3s include the opening cysteine and the closing phenylalanine or tryptophan. D genes are given only for firm matches. Part of the rows lack a size; the others show once, few, many or a class for expanded clones.

j_call clone_size v_call d_call cdr3_aa cdr3_nt
TRBJ2-3 few TRBV25-1 TRBD1 CASSDDRATDTQYF TGTGCCAGCAGTGATGACAGGGCTACAGATACGCAGTATTTT
TRBJ1-2 many TRBV27 . CASSLTGMTSGYTF TGTGCCAGCAGTTTAACAGGGATGACGAGCGGCTACACCTTC
TRBJ2-3 many TRBV7-2 TRBD2 CASSVSGGASDTQYF TGTGCCAGCAGCGTTAGCGGGGGGGCCTCAGATACGCAGTATTTT
TRBJ2-7 many TRBV18 . CASSPPSHEQYF TGTGCCAGCTCACCACCTTCCCACGAGCAGTACTTC
TRBJ1-6 many TRBV30 TRBD1 CAWRMGRGPFSPLHF TGTGCCTGGAGAATGGGCAGGGGGCCTTTTTCACCCCTCCACTTT
TRBJ2-1 few TRBV5-1 TRBD1 CASSVGQGAHNEQFF TGCGCCAGCAGCGTGGGACAGGGAGCCCACAATGAGCAGTTCTTC
TRBJ2-7 many TRBV5-1 TRBD2 CASSPAGGPSYEQYF TGCGCCAGCAGCCCGGCGGGGGGGCCCTCCTACGAGCAGTACTTC
TRBJ2-3 many TRBV11-2 . CASSLLARGPNTQYF TGTGCCAGCAGCTTACTAGCGCGGGGACCCAATACGCAGTATTTT
TRBJ2-4 many TRBV25-1 . CASSEYGGAKNIQYF TGTGCCAGCAGTGAATATGGAGGGGCCAAAAACATTCAGTACTTC
TRBJ2-1 many TRBV4-1 . CASSLEQFYNEQFF TGTGCCAGCAGCTTGGAACAGTTCTACAATGAGCAGTTCTTC
TRBJ2-1 many TRBV6-2/TRBV6-3 . CASSYSTNSYNEQFF TGTGCCAGCAGTTACTCGACGAACAGTTACAATGAGCAGTTCTTC
TRBJ2-5 . TRBV5-1 TRBD2 CASSFASGQETQYF TGTGCCAGCAGCTTCGCTAGCGGCCAAGAGACCCAGTACTTC
TRBJ2-3 many TRBV6-5 TRBD1 CASRSTGADTQYF TGTGCCAGCAGGTCGACAGGGGCAGATACGCAGTATTTT
TRBJ1-5 many TRBV19 TRBD1 CASSIGLNRGLNQPQHF TGTGCCAGTAGTATAGGCCTGAACAGGGGTCTCAATCAGCCCCAGCATTTT
TRBJ1-5 . TRBV21-1 . CASCKKGQGIQPQHF TGTGCCAGCTGCAAAAAGGGACAGGGCATTCAGCCCCAGCATTTT
TRBJ2-7 many TRBV6-8 . CASTPTGGRGLYEQYF TGTGCCAGCACCCCTACCGGGGGGAGGGGGCTCTACGAGCAGTACTTC
TRBJ2-7 many TRBV12-3/TRBV12-4 TRBD2 CASSFWEGEQYF TGTGCCAGCAGTTTTTGGGAGGGCGAGCAGTACTTC
TRBJ2-3 many TRBV5-1 TRBD2 CASSGGTSGEADTQYF TGCGCCAGCAGCGGGGGAACTAGCGGGGAAGCAGATACGCAGTATTTT
TRBJ2-2 many TRBV20-1 TRBD2 CSAIGLAGATGELFF TGCAGTGCTATAGGACTAGCGGGAGCAACCGGGGAGCTGTTTTTT
TRBJ1-2 many TRBV29-1 . CSVTANYGYTF TGCAGCGTAACAGCCAACTATGGCTACACCTTC
TRBJ2-2 . TRBV6-2/TRBV6-3 . CAIRSGTANTGELFFF .
TRBJ2-7 . TRBV29-1 . CSVEFGSYEQYF TGCAGCGTTGAGTTTGGGAGTTACGAGCAGTACTTC
TRBJ2-5 . TRBV7-8 TRBD2 CASSLGGGYQETQYF TGTGCCAGCAGCTTAGGGGGGGGGTACCAAGAGACCCAGTACTTC
TRBJ2-5 many TRBV29-1 . CSAPGGGPGETQYF TGCAGCGCCCCAGGAGGGGGCCCCGGGGAGACCCAGTACTTC
TRBJ2-7 many TRBV4-1 TRBD1 CASSQDRGPYEQYF TGCGCCAGCAGCCAAGATAGGGGGCCCTACGAGCAGTACTTC
TRBJ2-7 many TRBV9 . CASSVGTDLIYEQYF TGTGCCAGCAGCGTAGGAACCGACTTAATATACGAGCAGTACTTC
TRBJ1-4 many TRBV19 . CASRDPGEPNEKLFF TGTGCCAGTAGGGATCCAGGGGAGCCTAATGAAAAACTGTTTTTT
TRBJ2-1 many TRBV7-2 . CASSLVTLGDNEQFF TGTGCCAGCAGCTTAGTAACCCTAGGGGACAATGAGCAGTTCTTC
TRBJ2-4 . TRBV7-2 TRBD1 CASSLGTGGPNIQYF TGTGCCAGCAGCTTGGGGACAGGGGGCCCAAACATTCAGTACTTC
TRBJ2-1 many TRBV6-1 . CASSAGAPTNEQFF TGTGCCAGCAGTGCGGGGGCCCCGACTAATGAGCAGTTCTTC
TRBJ2-5 many TRBV14 . CASSQDGRETQYF TGTGCCAGCAGCCAAGATGGTAGGGAGACCCAGTACTTC
TRBJ1-4 few TRBV12-3/TRBV12-4 TRBD1 CASSPPTGLSEKLFF TGTGCCAGCAGTCCCCCGACAGGGCTGAGTGAAAAACTGTTTTTT
TRBJ2-1 many TRBV5-6 . CASSQESSYNEQFF TGTGCCAGCAGCCAGGAGAGCTCCTACAATGAGCAGTTCTTC
TRBJ2-3 many TRBV18 . CASSPVGSTDTQYF TGTGCCAGCTCACCCGTTGGAAGCACAGATACGCAGTATTTT
TRBJ1-2 many TRBV13 . CASSLRGVDYGYTF TGTGCCAGCAGCTTGCGGGGGGTGGACTATGGCTACACCTTC
TRBJ1-5 many TRBV3-1 . CASSQDLRGDQPQHF TGTGCCAGCAGCCAAGATCTGCGAGGAGATCAGCCCCAGCATTTT
TRBJ2-5 many TRBV18 TRBD2 CASSDPGGQETQYF TGTGCCAGCTCCGATCCGGGGGGCCAAGAGACCCAGTACTTC
TRBJ2-7 . TRBV29-1 . CSASTDNRLLGGETEQYF TGCAGCGCTAGCACGGACAACCGTCTTTTGGGCGGGGAGACCGAGCAGTACTTC
TRBJ2-3 many TRBV7-2 TRBD2 CASSSGTSGVPDTQYF TGTGCCAGCAGCTCTGGGACTAGCGGGGTTCCAGATACGCAGTATTTT
TRBJ2-1 . TRBV2 TRBD2 CASSKAGVGEQFF TGTGCCAGCAGTAAAGCGGGGGTAGGTGAGCAGTTCTTC
TRBJ2-5 many TRBV14 . CASSQDSLWETQYF TGTGCCAGCAGCCAAGATTCACTATGGGAGACCCAGTACTTC
TRBJ2-5 many TRBV30 . CAWSVRGTQYF TGTGCCTGGAGTGTAAGAGGGACCCAGTACTTC
TRBJ2-7 many TRBV2 . CASKPGPSYEQYF TGTGCCAGCAAGCCGGGACCGTCCTACGAGCAGTACTTC
TRBJ2-7 . TRBV6-2/TRBV6-3 . CASRQGRLDEQYF TGTGCCAGCAGACAGGGAAGGTTGGACGAGCAGTACTTC
TRBJ2-1 . TRBV6-1 . CASSEERPDNEQFF TGTGCCAGCAGTGAAGAGCGGCCCGACAATGAGCAGTTCTTC
TRBJ2-1 many TRBV6-5 . CASSRAAALYNEQFF TGTGCCAGCAGCCGCGCGGCGGCCCTCTACAATGAGCAGTTCTTC
TRBJ2-5 many TRBV19 TRBD2 CASSINPASGETQYF TGTGCCAGTAGTATAAATCCGGCTAGCGGAGAGACCCAGTACTTC
TRBJ2-7 many TRBV5-1 TRBD2 CASSSGLAKEQYF TGCGCCAGCAGCTCGGGACTAGCCAAGGAGCAGTACTTC
TRBJ2-7 few TRBV18 . CASSPPRGKNEQYF TGTGCCAGCTCACCACCCCGGGGGAAGAACGAGCAGTACTTC
TRBJ2-7 many TRBV15 . CATSIGGSSYEQYF TGTGCCACCAGCATAGGGGGTAGCTCCTACGAGCAGTACTTC
TRBJ2-2 many TRBV11-2 . CASSWAQNTGELFF TGTGCCAGCAGTTGGGCCCAGAACACCGGGGAGCTGTTTTTT
TRBJ1-1 many TRBV30 . CAWDSGGGEAFF TGTGCCTGGGACAGTGGGGGGGGAGAAGCTTTCTTT
TRBJ2-7 many TRBV25-1 . CASSESVGGAGGIYEQYF TGTGCCAGCAGTGAAAGCGTCGGGGGGGCAGGGGGCATCTACGAGCAGTACTTC
TRBJ1-2 many TRBV12-3/TRBV12-4 . CASSPGGPNYGYTF TGTGCCAGCAGTCCCGGGGGTCCTAACTATGGCTACACCTTC
TRBJ1-1 . TRBV29-1 . CSVQRGPQDTEAFF TGCAGCGTTCAGAGGGGCCCCCAGGACACTGAAGCTTTCTTT
TRBJ2-7 few TRBV12-3/TRBV12-4 . CASSTGNVPYEQYF TGTGCCAGCAGTACAGGAAACGTCCCCTACGAGCAGTACTTC
TRBJ2-3 many TRBV13 . CASSLVQDQDTQYF TGTGCCAGCAGCTTAGTCCAGGATCAAGATACGCAGTATTTT
TRBJ1-5 many TRBV5-6 TRBD1 CASSYLGTENQPQHF TGTGCCAGCAGCTACCTCGGGACAGAAAATCAGCCCCAGCATTTT
TRBJ1-5 many TRBV4-3 . CASSQGGTNNQPQHF TGCGCCAGCAGCCAAGGGGGCACCAACAATCAGCCCCAGCATTTT
TRBJ2-1 . TRBV29-1 TRBD2 CSVEGGRNNEQFF TGCAGCGTTGAGGGCGGGAGAAACAATGAGCAGTTCTTC